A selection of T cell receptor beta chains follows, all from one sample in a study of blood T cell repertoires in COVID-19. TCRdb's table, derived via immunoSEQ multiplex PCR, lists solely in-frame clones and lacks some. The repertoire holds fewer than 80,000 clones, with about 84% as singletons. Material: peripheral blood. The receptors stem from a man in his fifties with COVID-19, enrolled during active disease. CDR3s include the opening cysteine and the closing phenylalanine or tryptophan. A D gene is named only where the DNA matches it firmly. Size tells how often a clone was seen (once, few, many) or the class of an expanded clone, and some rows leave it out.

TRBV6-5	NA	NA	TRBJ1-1	TGTGCCAGCAGTTACATAGACACCAACGATGAAGCTTTCTTT	CASSYIDTNDEAFF
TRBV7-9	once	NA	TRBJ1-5	TGTGCCAGCAGCTTACAGGCGGGGCAGCCCCAGCATTTT	CASSLQAGQPQHF
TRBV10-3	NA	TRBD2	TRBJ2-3	TGTGCCTCCAGCGGGGCTAGCACAGATACGCAGTATTTT	CASSGASTDTQYF
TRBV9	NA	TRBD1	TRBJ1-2	TGTGCCAGCAGCTCATCCCCAGACGACAGGGGCTATGGCTACACCTTC	CASSSSPDDRGYGYTF
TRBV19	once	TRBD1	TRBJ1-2	TGTGCCAGCCGACAGGGGGAGAACTATGGCTACACCTTC	CASRQGENYGYTF
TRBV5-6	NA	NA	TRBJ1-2	TGTGCCAGCAGCTTCCGCGCTAACTATGGCTACACCTTC	CASSFRANYGYTF
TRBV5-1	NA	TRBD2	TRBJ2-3	TGCGCCAGCAGCTTGGGCAGCGGGGGGCCCAAGGACACAGATACGCAGTATTTT	CASSLGSGGPKDTDTQYF
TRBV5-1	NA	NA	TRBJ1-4	TGCGCCAGCAGCGAGGGACACCCTAATGAAAAACTGTTTTTT	CASSEGHPNEKLFF
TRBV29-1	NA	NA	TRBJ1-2	TGCAGCGTTGAGGGGGGAGGCTATGGCTACACCTTC	CSVEGGGYGYTF
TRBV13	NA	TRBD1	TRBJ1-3	TGTGCCAGCAGCTTGGACAGGGCCGTATTCTCTGGAAACACCATATATTTT	CASSLDRAVFSGNTIYF
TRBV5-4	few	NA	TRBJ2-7	TGTGCCAGCAGCGGAAGTTCGGGCGAGCAGTACTTC	CASSGSSGEQYF
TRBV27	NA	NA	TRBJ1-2	TGTGCCAGCAGTTTAAAGGCGGCTAACTATGGCTACACCTTC	CASSLKAANYGYTF
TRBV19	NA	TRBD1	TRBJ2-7	TGTGCCAGTAGCACAGGGGTTAGGGAGCAGTACTTC	CASSTGVREQYF
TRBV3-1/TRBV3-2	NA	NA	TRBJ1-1	TGTGCCAGCAGCCAAGAATCCGTCCCGAACACTGAAGCTTTCTTT	CASSQESVPNTEAFF
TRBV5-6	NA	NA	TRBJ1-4	TGTGCCAGCAGCTCCGTCGGGGGGAATGAAAAACTGTTTTTT	CASSSVGGNEKLFF
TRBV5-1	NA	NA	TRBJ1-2	TGCGCCAGCAGCTTGGTCAGGGGTGGTGGCTACACCTTC	CASSLVRGGGYTF
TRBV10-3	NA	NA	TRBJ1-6	TGTGCCATCAGTGATCTGAATTCACCCCTCCACTTT	CAISDLNSPLHF
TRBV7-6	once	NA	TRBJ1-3	TGTGCCAGCAGCTTAGATGTGGGGGCTTTTGGAAACACCATATATTTT	CASSLDVGAFGNTIYF